The next 7 T cell receptor beta chains were all read from a single sample in a study of blood T cell repertoires in COVID-19. TCRdb's table, derived via immunoSEQ multiplex PCR, lists solely in-frame clones and lacks some. This table holds 180,000 or so clones, 70% to 90% found once. Sequenced sample: peripheral blood. Receptors were obtained from a human donor with active or convalescent COVID-19. The donor label of this sample is uncertain.

This clone was detected a few times. This sequence joins TRBV30 and TRBJ2-3, with 7 bases fitting TRBD2. Germline trimming cut 1 base from V and 2 bases from J; bases unmatched to any gene: 3. The germline gives CDR1 GTSNPN, CDR2 SVGIG (reference sequence). The CDR3 runs to 14 residues. The CDR3 DNA reads TGTGCCTGGAGTGCGGGACTATCCACAGATACGCAGTATTTT. Residues: CAWSAGLSTDTQYF.

The genes are TRBV19 and TRBJ1-3; unclear D gene. The CDR3 is made up of 15 amino acids. Trimming removed 7 bases from V and 4 bases from J, with 17 bases in between. Germline loops: CDR1 LNHDA, CDR2 SQIVND (reference sequence). This chain's CDR3 is CASTKSEVSGNTIYF. In nucleotides, the CDR3 is TGTGCCAGTACCAAATCAGAGGTGTCCGGAAACACCATATATTTT.

This chain joins TRBV6-2 or TRBV6-3 and TRBJ2-4, with 9 bases matching TRBD2. This CDR3 is built from 21 residues. Germline V lookup: CDR1 MNHEY, CDR2 SVGEGT. The trim removed 4 bases at V and 1 base at J, leaving 20 bases unmatched. The chain's CDR3 is CASSSSFSGRGRAGAKNIQYF. The CDR3 nucleotides read TGTGCCAGCAGTTCCTCCTTTAGCGGGAGAGGGAGGGCCGGGGCCAAAAACATTCAGTACTTC.

This chain connects TRBV7-9 to TRBJ2-3; weak D call: TRBD2 (6 bases). Trimming pared 5 bases from V and 4 bases from J, leaving 19 bases between. The CDR3 length is 16 residues. Germline V gives CDR1 SEHNR, CDR2 FQNEAQ (reference sequence). In DNA form, the CDR3 reads TGTGCCAGCAGCCGGGACTGGAGGACTTTCGCAGATACGCAGTATTTT. Protein product: CASSRDWRTFADTQYF.

The chain couples TRBV27 to TRBJ1-1, with TRBD1 as a possible D gene (6 bases). CDR1 and CDR2 (germline): MNHEY, SMNVEV (reference sequence). There are 15 residues in the CDR3. With 6 bases removed from V and 6 bases from J, the gap between germline ends came to 20 bases. The CDR3 DNA is TGTGCCAGCAGCCCAAGGGGGGATGCGGGGGCTGAAGCTTTCTTT. This gives the protein CASSPRGDAGAEAFF.

The CDR3 sequence: CASSRDSRRNTIYF. The CDR3, as DNA: TGTGCCAGCAGCCGGGACAGTAGGCGAAACACCATATATTTT. The rearrangement joins TRBV6-5 to TRBJ1-3; 7 bases agree with TRBD1. Germline V gene lookup returns CDR1 MNHEY and CDR2 SVGAGI. The V segment lost 6 bases and the J segment 5 bases; nucleotides outside the gene matches: 7. The CDR3 runs to 14 residues.

This clone has more than one count but fewer than ten. The rearrangement links TRBV25-1 to TRBJ2-7; D is undetermined. There are 12 residues in the CDR3. With 3 bases removed from V and 2 bases from J, the gap between germline ends came to 5 bases. Germline CDR1 reads MGHDK; CDR2 reads SYGVNS. The chain's CDR3 is CASSDKTYEQYF. The DNA for the CDR3 is TGTGCCAGCAGTGACAAAACCTACGAGCAGTACTTC.